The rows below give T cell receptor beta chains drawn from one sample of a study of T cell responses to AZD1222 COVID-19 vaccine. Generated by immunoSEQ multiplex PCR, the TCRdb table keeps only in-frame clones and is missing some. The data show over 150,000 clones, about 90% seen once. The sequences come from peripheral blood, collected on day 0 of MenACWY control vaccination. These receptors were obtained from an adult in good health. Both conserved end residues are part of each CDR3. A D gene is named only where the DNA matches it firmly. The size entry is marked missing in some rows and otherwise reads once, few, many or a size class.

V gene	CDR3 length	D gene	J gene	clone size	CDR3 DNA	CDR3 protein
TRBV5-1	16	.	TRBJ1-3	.	TGCGCCAGCAGCCCAGAGACAGTCAGCTCTGGAAACACCATATATTTT	CASSPETVSSGNTIYF
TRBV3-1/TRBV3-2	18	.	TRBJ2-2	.	TGTGCCAGCAGCCAAGTTAAACCAGGATCTTTCGGCACCGGGGAGCTGTTTTTT	CASSQVKPGSFGTGELFF
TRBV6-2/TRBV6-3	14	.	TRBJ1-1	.	TGTGCCAGCAGTTACTCGTTAGGGGACACTGAAGCTTTCTTT	CASSYSLGDTEAFF
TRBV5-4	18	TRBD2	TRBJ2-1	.	TGTGCCAGCAGGTTCGGGACTAGCGGGGGGGCCTCGCGGAATGAGCAGTTCTTC	CASRFGTSGGASRNEQFF
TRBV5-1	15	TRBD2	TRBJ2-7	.	TGCGCCAGCAGCTTGGTAACTAGCGGGTCCTACGAGCAGTACTTC	CASSLVTSGSYEQYF
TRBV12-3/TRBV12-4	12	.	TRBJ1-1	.	TGTGCCAGCAGTCCTCTGAACACTGAAGCTTTCTTT	CASSPLNTEAFF
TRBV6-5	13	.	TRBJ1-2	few	TGTGCCAGCAGTTACTCGAGAGGGAAAGGCTACACCTTC	CASSYSRGKGYTF
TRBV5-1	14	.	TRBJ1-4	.	TGCGCCAGCAGCTTGGGAGGGGCAAGTGAAAAACTGTTTTTT	CASSLGGASEKLFF
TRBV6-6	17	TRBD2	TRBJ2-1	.	TGTGCCAGCAGTCCTATGGGGGGGAGAGTCTCCTACAATGAGCAGTTCTTC	CASSPMGGRVSYNEQFF
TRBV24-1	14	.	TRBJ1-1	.	TGTGCCACCAGTGACCCCAGGGGCGGAACTGAAGCTTTCTTT	CATSDPRGGTEAFF
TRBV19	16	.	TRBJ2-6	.	TGTGCCAGTAGTACAGGGGAGGGCGCTGGGGCCAACGTCCTGACTTTC	CASSTGEGAGANVLTF
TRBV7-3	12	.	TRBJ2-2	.	TGTGCCAGCAGCTTAAACCCCGGGGAGCTGTTTTTT	CASSLNPGELFF
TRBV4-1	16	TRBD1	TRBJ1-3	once	TGCGCCAGCAGCCAAGATGGACAGGGGACTGGAAACACCATATATTTT	CASSQDGQGTGNTIYF
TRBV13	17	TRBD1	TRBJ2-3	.	TGTGCCAGCAGCTTCGCCCGCGGTGACAGGGTACCAGATACGCAGTATTTT	CASSFARGDRVPDTQYF
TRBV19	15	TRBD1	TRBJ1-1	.	TGTGCCAGTAGTAAACCCGGGACAGGGGCCACTGAAGCTTTCTTT	CASSKPGTGATEAFF
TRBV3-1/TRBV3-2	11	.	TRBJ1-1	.	TGTGCCAGCAAGGTGGGCACTGAAGCTTTCTTT	CASKVGTEAFF
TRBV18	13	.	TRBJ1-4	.	TGTGCCAGCACCAGGGATTATGATGAAAAACTGTTTTTT	CASTRDYDEKLFF
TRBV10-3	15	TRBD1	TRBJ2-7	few	TGTGCCATCAGTTTAGGGACAGGAGGTCGGATCGAGCAGTACTTC	CAISLGTGGRIEQYF
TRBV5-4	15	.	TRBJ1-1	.	TGTGCCAGCAGCTGGGGAGGGGATCTCCCGGGGGAAGCTTTCTTT	CASSWGGDLPGEAFF
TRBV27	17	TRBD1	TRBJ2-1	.	TGTGCCAGCAGTTCGCTCCTCCGGGACAGGAGATACAATGAGCAGTTCTTC	CASSSLLRDRRYNEQFF
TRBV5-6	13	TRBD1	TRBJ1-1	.	TGTGCCAGCACTGGACAGGGGAACACTGAAGCTTTCTTT	CASTGQGNTEAFF
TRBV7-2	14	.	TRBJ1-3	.	TGTGCCAGCAGATCTCCGAGCTCTGGAAACACCATATATTTT	CASRSPSSGNTIYF
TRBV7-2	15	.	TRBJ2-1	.	TGTGCCAGCAGCTCGTGGGGGGACTCCTACAATGAGCAGTTCTTC	CASSSWGDSYNEQFF
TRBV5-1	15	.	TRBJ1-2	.	TGCGCCAGCAGTGGAAAAGGGGCCAGTGTCTATGGCTACACCTTC	CASSGKGASVYGYTF
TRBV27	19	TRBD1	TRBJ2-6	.	TGTGCCAGCAGTTTAAGAGCACAGGGGGCGGTCTCTGGGGCCAACGTCCTGACTTTC	CASSLRAQGAVSGANVLTF
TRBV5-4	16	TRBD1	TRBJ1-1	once	TGTGCCAGCAGCCGGGTTGGGGACAGGGGGGCCACTGAAGCTTTCTTT	CASSRVGDRGATEAFF
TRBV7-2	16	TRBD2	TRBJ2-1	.	TGTGCCAGCAGCTTACGCGGGACTAGCTCCTACAATGAGCAGTTCTTC	CASSLRGTSSYNEQFF
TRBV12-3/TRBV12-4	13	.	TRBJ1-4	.	TGTGCCAGCAGTTTGGGGGGGGTCGAAAAACTGTTTTTT	CASSLGGVEKLFF
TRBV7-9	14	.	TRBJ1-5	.	TGTGCCAGCAGCTCACGAGGAAGTAATCAGCCCCAGCATTTT	CASSSRGSNQPQHF
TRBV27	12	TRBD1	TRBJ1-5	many	TGTGCCAGCAAGACAGGGGGCAAGCCCCAGCATTTT	CASKTGGKPQHF
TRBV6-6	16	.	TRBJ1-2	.	TGTGCCAGCAGTTACGTAACAGGTCAACGGAACTATGGCTACACCTTC	CASSYVTGQRNYGYTF
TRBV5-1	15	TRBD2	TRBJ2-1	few	TGCGCCAGCAGCTTGGGGCCGGGGGGGCTCAATGAGCAGTTCTTC	CASSLGPGGLNEQFF